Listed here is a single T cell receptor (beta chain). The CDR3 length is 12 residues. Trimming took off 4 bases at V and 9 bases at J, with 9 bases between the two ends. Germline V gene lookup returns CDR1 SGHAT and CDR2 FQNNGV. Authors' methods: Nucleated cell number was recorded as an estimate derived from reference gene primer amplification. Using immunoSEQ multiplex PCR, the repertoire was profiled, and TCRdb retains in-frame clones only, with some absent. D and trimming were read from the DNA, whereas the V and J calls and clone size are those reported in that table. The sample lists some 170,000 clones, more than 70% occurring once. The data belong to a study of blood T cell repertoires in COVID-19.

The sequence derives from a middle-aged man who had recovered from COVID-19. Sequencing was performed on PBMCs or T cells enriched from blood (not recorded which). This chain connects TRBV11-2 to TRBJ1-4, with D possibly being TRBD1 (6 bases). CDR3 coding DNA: TGTGCCAGCAGCTCACAGGGAAAAAAACTGTTTTTT. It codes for CASSSQGKKLFF.